The T cell receptor (beta chain) described here comes from a study of technical replicates of blood from a handful of donors. The CDR3 covers 15 residues. Trimming cost V 3 bases and J 6 bases, with 15 bases left between them. CDR1 is MGHRA, CDR2 YSYEKL, per germline. This clone was counted a single time. TCRdb's copy holds only in-frame clones and misses some; the assay was immunoSEQ multiplex PCR. The table includes 70,000 to 85,000 clones, 95% to 98% detected once. The chain joins TRBV4-1 to TRBJ1-5; the D gene is possibly TRBD1 (6 bases). This receptor was obtained from a human donor in good health. What was sequenced was T cells isolated from PBMCs. The CDR3 DNA sequence: TGCGCCAGCAGCCAGTTAGGGGGTGATGGTCAGCCCCAGCATTTT. Translated, it gives CASSQLGGDGQPQHF.